This T cell receptor (beta chain) came from a study of blood T cells in healthy people across ages. The study, taken as a whole, reports: Getting older went along with TCR beta diversity per million T cells dropping roughly linearly.

Only one count was recorded for this clonotype. Its antigen is not known. Donors ranged from roughly 6 to 90 years old and were healthy Caucasians in Russia. Every sample yielded at least 6.5 million isolated PBMCs. Then a second PCR, running roughly 7 to 11 cycles, was carried out with a sample-barcoded 5' primer and a J-beta primer mix. One entry per CDR3 protein, called by TCRdb with MiXCR from the 5' RACE reads. The top ten clones hold over 40% of a sample with about 380,000 distinct CDR3 sequences, about half of them seen once. Germline trimming cut 0 bases from V and 12 bases from J; bases unmatched to any gene: 5. The length of the CDR3 is 13 residues. Per the germline V gene, CDR1 is SGHNT and CDR2 is YENEEA.

This chain links TRBV11-3 with TRBJ2-4; TRBD1 agrees at 7 bases. The source of this sequence is a man in his sixties in good health. Material: blood. The CDR3 loop reads CASSLEEGANQYF. The DNA of the CDR3 is TGTGCCAGCAGCTTAGAAGAGGGGGCGAATCAGTACTTC.